Shown below are 21 T cell receptor beta chains from a single sample sequenced in a study of long-term antiretroviral therapy in people with HIV (dated by TCRdb to between 2021 and 2024). The immunoSEQ hsTCRB v3.0 assay was used at survey level resolution to sequence the TRB variable region. TCRdb retrieved this table from immuneACCESS and kept in-frame rearrangements only. Not all clones are present; in checked studies, unresolved V genes account for under half, and no reason is known for the remainder. Here the sample has 15,000 to 20,000 clones; more than 75% occur a single time. 12% of the sample is in the top ten clones. Sequences were derived from unsorted PBMCs, sampled 6.9 years after starting antiretroviral therapy. These receptors originate from a man aged 50 to 59 with HIV.

The chain recombines TRBV27 with TRBJ2-7; 7 positions match TRBD1. Trimming removed 7 bases from V and 5 bases from J; junction bases left unmatched: 5. The CDR3 runs to 12 residues. CDR1 is MNHEY and CDR2 is SMNVEV in the germline V gene (reference sequence). CDR3 loop: CASTGQDHEQYF. In DNA form, the CDR3 reads TGTGCCAGCACTGGACAGGATCACGAGCAGTACTTC.

This chain links TRBV7-2 with TRBJ2-1; D gene uncertain. Germline lookup yields CDR1 SGHTA and CDR2 FQGNSA. V lost 2 bases, J lost 0 bases, and 17 bases lay in between. This CDR3 is built from 18 residues. CDR3: CASSLSLRQILSYNEQFF. The CDR3 coding sequence is TGTGCCAGCAGCTTAAGTTTGAGGCAGATCCTCTCCTACAATGAGCAGTTCTTC.

The chain employs TRBV7-9 and TRBJ1-5; D gene unclear. CDR3 length: 14 amino acids. The germline V and J ends were trimmed by 5 bases and 4 bases, with 12 bases remaining between them. CDR1 and CDR2 (germline): SEHNR, FQNEAQ (reference sequence). CDR3 region: CASSLATQNQPQHF. CDR3 in DNA: TGTGCCAGCAGCCTCGCCACCCAGAATCAGCCCCAGCATTTT.

The rearrangement joins TRBV10-2 to TRBJ1-3; TRBD1 might be the D (5 bases). The germline V gene encodes CDR1 WSHSY and CDR2 SAAADI. This CDR3 comprises 17 residues. Trimming took 6 bases from V and 0 from J, leaving 18 bases between them. The DNA of the CDR3 is TGCGCCAGCAGCCCCCAGGCGTCAGGGTTCTCTGGAAACACCATATATTTT. It yields the protein CASSPQASGFSGNTIYF.

This clone is a singleton in its sample. The chain combines TRBV30 with TRBJ2-1; no reliable D call. The CDR3 covers 13 residues. CDR1 is GTSNPN and CDR2 is SVGIG in the germline V gene (reference sequence). V was clipped by 2 bases and J by 7 bases, with 12 bases between them. The DNA of the CDR3 is TGTGCCTGGAGTCTAACCCTAGGGAATGAGCAGTTCTTC. Its translation is CAWSLTLGNEQFF.

The J gene is TRBJ1-3, the V gene TRBV18, with unresolved D. CDR3 size: 15 residues. Trimming left V 1 base short and J 0 bases short, with 7 bases between. Germline V lookup: CDR1 KGHSH, CDR2 LQKENI. The chain's CDR3 is CASSPLIRSGNTIYF. The DNA of the CDR3 is TGTGCCAGCTCACCACTCATACGCTCTGGAAACACCATATATTTT.

V is TRBV11-2 and J is TRBJ2-3; D is unclear. Germline CDR1 is SGHAT and CDR2 is FQNNGV. Trimming shortened V by 3 bases and J by 3 bases, and 10 bases separated the two germline ends. This CDR3 has 14 residues. This chain's CDR3 is CASSFIVGTDTQYF. The CDR3 region has the DNA TGTGCCAGCAGCTTTATTGTCGGGACAGATACGCAGTATTTT.

DNA of the CDR3: TGTGCCACCAACCGGGGCGGGGATACGCAGTATTTT. Its protein product is CATNRGGDTQYF. The gene calls are TRBV6-1 and TRBJ2-3, with D possibly being TRBD1 or TRBD2 (5 bases each). Trimming pared 10 bases from V and 6 bases from J, leaving 14 bases between. CDR3 size: 12 residues. Germline loops: CDR1 MNHNS, CDR2 SASEGT.

V and J are TRBV9 and TRBJ2-3; 8 nucleotides match TRBD2. Trimming removed 0 bases from V and 1 base from J; junction bases left unmatched: 4. Germline CDR1 and CDR2: SGDLS and YYNGEE. This CDR3 has 16 residues. CDR3 in DNA: TGTGCCAGCAGCGTAGCTACAGCGGGGGGCACAGATACGCAGTATTTT. Protein sequence: CASSVATAGGTDTQYF.

The chain uses TRBV28 and TRBJ2-7; no reliable D call. Trimming cost V 3 bases and J 4 bases, with 7 bases left between them. Germline V gene lookup returns CDR1 MDHEN and CDR2 SYDVKM. CDR3 length: 12 residues. In nucleotides, the CDR3 is TGTGCCAGCAGTTTGTCCTATTACGAGCAGTACTTC. Residues: CASSLSYYEQYF. The full variable domain, in which reference TRBV28 and TRBJ2-7 provide the parts outside the CDR3, is DVKVTQSSRYLVKRTGEKVFLECVQDMDHENMFWYRQDPGLGLRLIYFSYDVKMKEKGDIPEGYSVSREKKERFSLILESASTNQTSMYLCASSLSYYEQYFGPGTRLTVT.

The chain employs TRBV18 and TRBJ2-2; 12 positions agree with TRBD2. The V gene's germline CDR1 is KGHSH and CDR2 LQKENI. With V trimmed by 5 bases and J by 4 bases, 2 bases remained unmatched. CDR3 length: 15 amino acids. The CDR3 sequence: CASSSTSGSTGELFF. CDR3 DNA: TGTGCCAGCTCATCGACTAGCGGGAGCACCGGGGAGCTGTTTTTT.

The chain joins TRBV27 to TRBJ2-7; TRBD2 agrees at 8 bases. The germline V gene encodes CDR1 MNHEY and CDR2 SMNVEV (reference sequence). V lost 3 bases and J lost 0; bases outside the gene matches: 1. The CDR3 length is 14 residues. Written as DNA, the CDR3 is TGTGCCAGCAGTTTTAGCGGGAACTCCTACGAGCAGTACTTC. It encodes CASSFSGNSYEQYF.

CDR3 region: CASSHPDRSYEQYF. CDR3 coding DNA: TGTGCCAGCAGCCATCCGGACAGGTCTTACGAGCAGTACTTC. The chain links TRBV7-8 to TRBJ2-7, with 7 bases aligning to TRBD1. V was clipped by 5 bases and J by 4 bases; unmatched bases: 8. The CDR3 runs to 14 residues. Germline V gene data show CDR1 as SGHVS and CDR2 as FQNEAQ. The whole variable domain, remainder taken from reference TRBV7-8 and TRBJ2-7, is GAGVSQSPRYKVAKRGQDVALRCDPISGHVSLFWYQQALGQGPEFLTYFQNEAQLDKSGLPSDRFFAERPEGSVSTLKIQRTQQEDSAVYLCASSHPDRSYEQYFGPGTRLTVT.

The gene calls are TRBV6-5 and TRBJ1-5; 8 bases are shared with TRBD1. This CDR3 is 15 amino acids long. J gave up 5 bases and V 4 bases, and 7 bases lay outside the gene matches. CDR1 and CDR2 from the germline V gene are MNHEY and SVGAGI. The CDR3 is CASSFTGGPYQPQHF. CDR3 nucleotides: TGTGCCAGCAGTTTCACAGGGGGACCATATCAGCCCCAGCATTTT.

In this sample, this clone turned up a few times. V and J are TRBV10-3 and TRBJ2-7; unclear D gene. Trimming stripped 10 bases from V and 0 bases from J, with 13 bases between. Germline CDR1 and CDR2: ENHRY and SYGVKD. This CDR3 is 13 amino acids long. The CDR3 nucleotides read TGTGCCACCCGGATGGACCTCTCCTACGAGCAGTACTTC. Protein: CATRMDLSYEQYF.

The chain couples TRBV29-1 to TRBJ2-7, with TRBD1 identical over 10 bases. The CDR3 sequence is 15 residues long. Looked up from germline, CDR1 is SQVTM and CDR2 is ANQGSEA. The V segment lost 6 bases and the J segment 3 bases; nucleotides outside the gene matches: 11. CDR3 sequence reads: CSVTREDRGDYEQYF. Written as DNA, the CDR3 is TGCAGCGTCACCCGTGAGGACAGGGGGGACTACGAGCAGTACTTC.

The chain carries TRBV29-1 and TRBJ2-1; D is unresolved. Germline values: CDR1 SQVTM, CDR2 ANQGSEA. The CDR3 has 12 residues. The chain's CDR3 is CSLKSSYNEQFF. CDR3 coding DNA: TGCAGTCTGAAGAGCTCCTACAATGAGCAGTTCTTC.

V and J are TRBV5-4 and TRBJ2-2, with 10 bases that match TRBD2. Germline trimming cut 5 bases from V and 0 bases from J; bases unmatched to any gene: 4. The CDR3 is made up of 16 amino acids. The germline gives CDR1 SGHNT, CDR2 YYREEE (reference sequence). Here the CDR3 DNA reads TGTGCCAGCAGTCGTGGACTAGCGGCGAACACCGGGGAGCTGTTTTTT. This codes for CASSRGLAANTGELFF.

The V call is TRBV29-1, the J call TRBJ2-3; the D is unclear. Per the germline V gene, CDR1 is SQVTM and CDR2 is ANQGSEA. V dropped 8 bases and J dropped 1 base, with 13 bases sitting between them. The CDR3 consists of 13 residues. The CDR3 region has the DNA TGCAGCATGACCACCCTCGGCACAGATACGCAGTATTTT. As protein: CSMTTLGTDTQYF.

This clone was observed a few times. This chain uses TRBV29-1 with TRBJ2-1; 9 positions agree with TRBD2. Germline V gene sequence: CDR1 SQVTM, CDR2 ANQGSEA. After removal of 3 bases from V and 4 bases from J, the junction contained 4 bases not matched to a gene. This CDR3 has 14 amino acids. The CDR3, as DNA: TGCAGCGTTGAGGCTAGCGGGGTTTACAATGAGCAGTTCTTC. As protein: CSVEASGVYNEQFF.

The V call is TRBV19, the J call TRBJ2-1; 7 bases match TRBD1. The germline V gene encodes CDR1 LNHDA and CDR2 SQIVND (reference sequence). This CDR3 has 15 residues. V shed 6 bases and J 4 bases; nucleotides not matched to a gene: 9. CDR3 DNA sequence: TGTGCCAGTAGATTTCCAGGGGGTCCATACAATGAGCAGTTCTTC. Its translation is CASRFPGGPYNEQFF. Based on the CDR3 plus reference TRBV19 and TRBJ2-1, the full variable domain is DGGITQSPKYLFRKEGQNVTLSCEQNLNHDAMYWYRQDPGQGLRLIYYSQIVNDFQKGDIAEGYSVSREKKESFPLTVTSAQKNPTAFYLCASRFPGGPYNEQFFGPGTRLTVL.